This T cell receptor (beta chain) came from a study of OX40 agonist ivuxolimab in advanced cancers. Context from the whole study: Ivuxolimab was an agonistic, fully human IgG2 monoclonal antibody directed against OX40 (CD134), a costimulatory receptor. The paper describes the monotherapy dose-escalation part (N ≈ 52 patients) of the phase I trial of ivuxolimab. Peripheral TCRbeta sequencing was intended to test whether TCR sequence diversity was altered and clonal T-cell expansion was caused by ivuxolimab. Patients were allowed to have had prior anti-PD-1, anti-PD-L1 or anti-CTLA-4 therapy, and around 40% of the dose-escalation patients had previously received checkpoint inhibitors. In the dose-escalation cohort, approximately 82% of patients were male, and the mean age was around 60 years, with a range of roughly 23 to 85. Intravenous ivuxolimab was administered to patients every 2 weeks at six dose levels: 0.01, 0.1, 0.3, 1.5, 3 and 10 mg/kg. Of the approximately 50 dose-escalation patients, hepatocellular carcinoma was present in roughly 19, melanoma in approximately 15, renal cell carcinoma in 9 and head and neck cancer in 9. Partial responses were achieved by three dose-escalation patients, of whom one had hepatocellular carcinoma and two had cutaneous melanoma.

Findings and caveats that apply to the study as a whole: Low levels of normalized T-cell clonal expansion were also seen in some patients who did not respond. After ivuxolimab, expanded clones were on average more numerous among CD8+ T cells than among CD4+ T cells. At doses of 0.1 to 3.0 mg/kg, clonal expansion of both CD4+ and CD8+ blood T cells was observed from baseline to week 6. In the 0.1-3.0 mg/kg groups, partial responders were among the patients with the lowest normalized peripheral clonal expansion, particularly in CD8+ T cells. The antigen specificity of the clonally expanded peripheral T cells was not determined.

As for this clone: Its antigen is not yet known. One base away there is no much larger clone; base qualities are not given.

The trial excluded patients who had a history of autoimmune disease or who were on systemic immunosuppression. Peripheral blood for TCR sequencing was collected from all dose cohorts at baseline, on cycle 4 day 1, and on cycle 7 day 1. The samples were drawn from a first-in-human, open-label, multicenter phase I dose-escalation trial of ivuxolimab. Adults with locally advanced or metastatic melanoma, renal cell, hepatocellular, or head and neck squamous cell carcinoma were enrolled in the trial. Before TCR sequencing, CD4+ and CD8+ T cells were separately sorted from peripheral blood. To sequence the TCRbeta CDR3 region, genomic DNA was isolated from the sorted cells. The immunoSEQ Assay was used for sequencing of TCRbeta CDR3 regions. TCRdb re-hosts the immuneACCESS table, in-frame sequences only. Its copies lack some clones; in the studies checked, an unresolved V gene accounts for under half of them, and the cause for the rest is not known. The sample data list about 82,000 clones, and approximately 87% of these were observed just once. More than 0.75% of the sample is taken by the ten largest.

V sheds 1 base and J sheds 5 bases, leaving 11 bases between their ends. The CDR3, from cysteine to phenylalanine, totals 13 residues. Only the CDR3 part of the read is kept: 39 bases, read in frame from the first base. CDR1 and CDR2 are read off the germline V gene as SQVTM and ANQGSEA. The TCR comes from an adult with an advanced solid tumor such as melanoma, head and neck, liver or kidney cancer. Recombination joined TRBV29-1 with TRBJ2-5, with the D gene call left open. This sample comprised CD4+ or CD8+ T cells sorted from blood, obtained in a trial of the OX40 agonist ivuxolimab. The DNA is TGCAGCGTTGAAGCCCCCGGGCGGGAGACCCAGTACTTC. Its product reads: CSVEAPGRETQYF.